These 20 T cell receptor beta chains were all obtained from the same sample, sequenced in a study of blood T cell repertoires in COVID-19. Libraries were prepared by immunoSEQ multiplex PCR; TCRdb keeps only in-frame clonotypes and omits some of them. The data hold roughly 77,000 clones, with 88% observed a single time. The sequenced sample was peripheral blood. The receptor source for this set is a human donor in a cohort sampled during active COVID-19.

CDR3 coding DNA: TGTGCCAGCAGTCCCGGGTCAGGGGCCAACAATGAGCAGTTCTTC. Amino acids: CASSPGSGANNEQFF. J is TRBJ2-1 and V is TRBV6-4; D is perhaps TRBD1 (6 bases). Trimming removed 5 bases at V and 5 bases at J, with 16 bases between. CDR1 is MRHNA and CDR2 is SNTAGT in the germline V gene. The CDR3 spans 15 residues.

About this clone itself: This specimen includes other DNA sequences encoding the same CDR3. The V and J genes are TRBV23-1 and TRBJ2-7; tentatively, D is TRBD2 (5 bases). TRBV23-1 is annotated as an ORF whose role is uncertain. V gave up 1 base and J gave up 5 bases, with 9 bases separating them. This CDR3 comprises 13 residues. Here the CDR3 DNA reads TGCGCCAGCAGTCAATTTCGGGGAAACGAGCAGTACTTC. The encoded protein is CASSQFRGNEQYF.

V gene TRBV28 combines with J gene TRBJ2-3; D call uncertain. V was trimmed by 2 bases and J by 2 bases, leaving 5 bases between them. This CDR3 spans 13 amino acids. From germline, CDR1 is MDHEN and CDR2 SYDVKM. CDR3 sequence reads: CASSLEATDTQYF. CDR3 bases: TGTGCCAGCAGTTTAGAGGCCACAGATACGCAGTATTTT.

The chain links TRBV21-1 to TRBJ2-5; the D segment call TRBD1 is taken from the table without a DNA check. TRBV21-1 is reported as a pseudogene. This CDR3 spans 14 amino acids. This CDR3 is CASSNRGHQETQYF. The CDR3 region has the DNA TGTGCCAGCAGTAACAGGGGGCACCAAGAGACCCAGTACTTC.

This chain connects TRBV7-9 to TRBJ2-2; possible D gene TRBD2, 5 bases. Trimming removed 8 bases from V and 1 base from J, with 11 bases in between. There are 14 residues in the CDR3. Germline V lookup: CDR1 SEHNR, CDR2 FQNEAQ (reference sequence). Here the CDR3 reads CASARVMNTGELFF. The CDR3 nucleotides read TGTGCCAGCGCGAGGGTGATGAACACCGGGGAGCTGTTTTTT.

The chain joins TRBV3-1 (or the pseudogene TRBV3-2) to TRBJ2-7, with 9 bases identical to TRBD2. The V segment lost 6 bases and the J segment 6 bases; nucleotides outside the gene matches: 6. The CDR3 loop spans 13 amino acids. Germline V gene lookup returns CDR1 LGHDT and CDR2 YNNKEL (reference sequence). Here the CDR3 DNA reads TGTGCCAGCAGTGGGCTAGCGGGGTTCGAGCAGTACTTC. Protein: CASSGLAGFEQYF.

The CDR3 reads CASSPIRGAASGYTF. CDR3 nucleotide sequence: TGTGCCAGCAGCCCAATCAGGGGCGCAGCGTCCGGCTACACCTTC. V usage is TRBV3-1 (or the pseudogene TRBV3-2) and J usage is TRBJ1-2; tentative D call: TRBD1 (6 bases). The V and J ends lost 4 bases and 8 bases respectively, with 20 bases between them. The germline V gene has CDR1 LGHDT and CDR2 YNNKEL (reference sequence). The CDR3 is 15 residues long.

The V and J genes are TRBV12-3 or TRBV12-4 and TRBJ1-2; D might be TRBD1 (6 bases). The CDR3 spans 13 residues. The V gene lost 2 bases and the J gene lost 2 bases, with 6 bases spanning the gap. The CDR3 is CASSLQGNYGYTF. The CDR3, as DNA: TGTGCCAGCAGTTTACAGGGGAACTATGGCTACACCTTC.

The chain joins TRBV5-1 to TRBJ2-1; 13 nucleotides line up with TRBD2. The CDR3 is 18 residues long. V was clipped by 6 bases and J by 4 bases; unmatched bases: 13. The germline CDR1 and CDR2 sequences are SGHRS and YFSETQ. The CDR3 is CASTERGATSGGYNEQFF. The CDR3 DNA is TGCGCCAGCACCGAACGTGGGGCGACTAGCGGGGGGTACAATGAGCAGTTCTTC.

J is TRBJ2-5 and V is TRBV6-5; TRBD1 matches 8 bases. Germline V CDR1 and CDR2: MNHEY, SVGAGI. V was pared by 7 bases and J by 5 bases, with 12 bases of the junction left unmatched. The CDR3 has 15 residues. The CDR3 DNA follows: TGTGCCAGCACTATGGGACAGGTCGAAGGGGAGACCCAGTACTTC. Its translation is CASTMGQVEGETQYF.

The CDR3 reads CASSRGRGTDTQYF. The CDR3 nucleotides read TGTGCCAGCAGCAGGGGTAGAGGCACAGATACGCAGTATTTT. The chain combines TRBV6-5 with TRBJ2-3; the D gene is possibly TRBD1 (6 bases). Between the trimmed V and J ends, which lost 6 bases and 1 base, there was a span of 11 bases. Germline CDR1 and CDR2: MNHEY and SVGAGI. The length of the CDR3 is 14 residues.

J is TRBJ2-3 and V is TRBV6-2 or TRBV6-3; TRBD2 might be the D (6 bases). Germline V lookup: CDR1 MNHEY, CDR2 SVGEGT. The CDR3 sequence is 12 residues long. The V end lost 6 bases, the J end lost 6 bases, and 10 bases lay between the germline ends. The CDR3 DNA is TGTGCCAGCAGCACACTAGCTGATACGCAGTATTTT. It yields the protein CASSTLADTQYF.

The genes are TRBV9 and TRBJ2-3, with 14 bases fitting TRBD2. This CDR3 has 17 amino acids. Trimming at V came to 4 bases and at J to 1 base, leaving 5 bases not matched to a gene. CDR1 and CDR2 (germline): SGDLS, YYNGEE. CDR3 protein: CASSFWTSGGRTDTQYF. The CDR3 bases are TGTGCCAGCAGCTTCTGGACTAGCGGGGGGCGCACAGATACGCAGTATTTT.

This clone was counted a single time. V is TRBV5-1 and J is TRBJ1-2; 7 bases align to TRBD1. From germline, CDR1 is SGHRS and CDR2 YFSETQ. The junction had 4 bases not matched to a gene; V was cut back by 4 bases and J by 1 base. The CDR3 spans 14 residues. The DNA of the CDR3 is TGCGCCAGCAGCGAGGGACAGTTTAACTATGGCTACACCTTC. This encodes CASSEGQFNYGYTF. Combining the CDR3 with reference TRBV5-1 and TRBJ1-2 gives the whole variable domain KAGVTQTPRYLIKTRGQQVTLSCSPISGHRSVSWYQQTPGQGLQFLFEYFSETQRNKGNFPGRFSGRQFSNSRSEMNVSTLELGDSALYLCASSEGQFNYGYTFGSGTRLTVV.

The chain combines TRBV6-1 with TRBJ1-6, with 8 bases matching TRBD1. The V and J ends lost 3 bases and 7 bases, in that order; junction bases with no gene match: 5. Germline CDR1 MNHNS, CDR2 SASEGT. This CDR3 is 15 amino acids long. CDR3 loop: CASSDGQGENSPLHF. CDR3 DNA: TGTGCCAGCAGTGATGGACAGGGTGAGAATTCACCCCTCCACTTT.

In nucleotides, the CDR3 is TGTGCCAGCAGCCCACAGGGGGCTCGGAATGAAAAACTGTTTTTT. The encoded protein is CASSPQGARNEKLFF. The V call is TRBV14, the J call TRBJ1-4, with 9 bases aligning to TRBD1. CDR3 length: 15 amino acids. From germline, CDR1 is SGHDN and CDR2 FVKESK. The V gene end was trimmed by 4 bases and the J gene end by 5 bases; junction bases not matched to a gene: 5.

The chain carries TRBV9 and TRBJ2-3; TRBD2 matches at 9 bases. The CDR3 sequence is 14 residues long. Trimming removed 7 bases from V and 4 bases from J; junction bases left unmatched: 7. Looked up from germline, CDR1 is SGDLS and CDR2 is YYNGEE. CDR3 protein: CASGSGSSADTQYF. The CDR3 coding sequence is TGTGCCAGCGGTAGCGGGAGTAGTGCAGATACGCAGTATTTT.

V gene TRBV12-2 combines with J gene TRBJ1-5; TRBD1 was called by the table and not checked on the DNA. TRBV12-2 is noted as a pseudogene. The CDR3 spans 15 residues. The CDR3 reads CASRSPGQTKEPQHF. The CDR3 bases are TGTGCAAGTCGCTCACCGGGACAGACTAAGGAGCCCCAGCATTTT.

The chain recombines TRBV7-2 with TRBJ2-1, with 14 bases matching TRBD2. This CDR3 contains 18 residues. Germline V gene sequence: CDR1 SGHTA, CDR2 FQGNSA. V trimming: 1 base; J trimming: 8 bases; junction bases outside the gene matches: 10. CDR3 DNA: TGTGCCAGCAGCTTAGTGATCCGGACTAGCGGGAGGAGGGATGAGCAGTTCTTC. Residues: CASSLVIRTSGRRDEQFF.

The rearrangement joins TRBV6-5 to TRBJ2-7, with 7 nucleotides matching TRBD1. The junction had 7 bases not matched to a gene; V was cut back by 8 bases and J by 6 bases. The CDR3 consists of 12 residues. Germline CDR1 MNHEY, CDR2 SVGAGI. The CDR3 sequence: CASAFSGGEQYF. The CDR3 DNA follows: TGTGCCAGCGCATTCTCAGGGGGCGAGCAGTACTTC.